The 24 T cell receptor beta chains presented below share a single source sample, sequenced in a study of cytomegalovirus exposure and HLA in healthy donors. 60 Vbeta and 13 Jbeta primers were used in PCR. Libraries were prepared by immunoSEQ multiplex PCR; TCRdb keeps only in-frame clonotypes and omits some of them. This sample has 160,000 or so clones, with approximately 81% found just once. Material for sequencing was PBMCs. The receptors were sampled from a woman under 40 in good health and CMV-seropositive.

This chain joins TRBV2 and TRBJ1-2; D possibly corresponds to TRBD1 (5 bases). V lost 0 bases to trimming and J lost 2 bases, with 10 bases between them. This CDR3 spans 15 amino acids. CDR1 and CDR2 from the germline V gene are SNHLY and FYNNEI. In DNA, the CDR3 is TGTGCCAGCAGTGAAGCGCCGCGACAGAACTATGGCTACACCTTC. This codes for CASSEAPRQNYGYTF.

The chain couples TRBV18 to TRBJ1-2, with D maybe TRBD1 (5 bases). CDR3 size: 17 residues. The germline V gene has CDR1 KGHSH and CDR2 LQKENI. V was shortened by 3 bases and J by 1 base, with 18 bases between the two germline ends. CDR3 protein: CASSPGEGRSDNYGYTF. CDR3 sequence (DNA): TGTGCCAGCTCACCTGGGGAGGGACGTTCCGATAACTATGGCTACACCTTC.

The rearrangement uses TRBV11-2 and TRBJ1-2, with 8 bases identical to TRBD1. The CDR3 extends over 15 amino acids. The V and J ends lost 1 base and 4 bases, in that order; junction bases with no gene match: 5. CDR1 is SGHAT, CDR2 FQNNGV, per germline. The CDR3 here is CASSLGRQGTYGYTF. The CDR3 DNA reads as TGTGCCAGCAGCTTAGGGAGACAGGGGACCTATGGCTACACCTTC.

The chain recombines TRBV13 with TRBJ1-2, with TRBD1 matching 7 bases. The CDR3 sequence is 13 residues long. CDR1 and CDR2 (germline): PRHDT, FYEKMQ (reference sequence). V shed 5 bases, J shed 6 bases, and the junction held 6 bases outside the gene matches. The DNA of the CDR3 is TGTGCCAGCAGCAGTCGACAGGGTCATGGCTACACCTTC. Translation gives CASSSRQGHGYTF.

V gene TRBV27 combines with J gene TRBJ1-2, with 8 bases identical to TRBD1. CDR1 is MNHEY, CDR2 SMNVEV, per germline (reference sequence). V shed 6 bases, J shed 4 bases, and the junction held 10 bases outside the gene matches. The CDR3 contains 15 residues. The CDR3 sequence: CASSPRTGISYGYTF. As DNA, the CDR3 is TGTGCCAGCAGCCCAAGGACAGGGATATCCTATGGCTACACCTTC.

The chain joins TRBV18 to TRBJ2-3; TRBD1 aligns across 9 bases. This CDR3 contains 16 residues. The ends lost 0 bases at V and 7 bases at J; junction bases unmatched: 8. The V gene's germline CDR1 is KGHSH and CDR2 LQKENI. CDR3 sequence: CASSPPGQGHLNTQYF. CDR3 sequence (DNA): TGTGCCAGCTCACCACCGGGACAGGGACACTTAAATACGCAGTATTTT.

The V and J genes are TRBV19 and TRBJ1-2, with 9 bases that match TRBD1. The CDR3 spans 15 residues. V gave up 6 bases and J gave up 5 bases; unmatched junction bases: 10. Germline CDR1 and CDR2: LNHDA and SQIVND (reference sequence). CDR3 residues: CASRRTGEGFYGYTF. For the CDR3, the DNA is TGTGCCAGTAGGCGGACAGGGGAAGGTTTTTATGGCTACACCTTC.

This clone came up once. The chain carries TRBV11-2 and TRBJ1-4; D gene ambiguous. Trimming shortened V by 5 bases and J by 8 bases, and 18 bases separated the two germline ends. The CDR3 length is 15 residues. Germline-derived CDR1 and CDR2 are SGHAT and FQNNGV. The CDR3 reads CASSLRHGVGEKLFF. The CDR3 nucleotides are TGTGCCAGCAGCCTACGACACGGGGTTGGAGAAAAACTGTTTTTT.

V and J are TRBV6-5 and TRBJ1-1, with a tentative D call TRBD1 (6 bases). Germline CDR1 MNHEY, CDR2 SVGAGI. The CDR3 has 14 residues. Trimming cost V 6 bases and J 4 bases, with 15 bases left between them. The CDR3 sequence: CASSLGGGATEAFF. DNA for the CDR3: TGTGCCAGCAGCCTAGGGGGTGGTGCCACTGAAGCTTTCTTT.

This sequence joins TRBV27 and TRBJ1-2; D is possibly TRBD1 (6 bases). Looked up from germline, CDR1 is MNHEY and CDR2 is SMNVEV (reference sequence). V was cut by 5 bases and J by 1 base, with 23 bases left in between. The CDR3 contains 18 residues. The CDR3 DNA follows: TGTGCCAGCAGTCCACTCCAAATCATCGACAGGAGTAACTATGGCTACACCTTC. Amino acids: CASSPLQIIDRSNYGYTF.

The rearrangement links TRBV28 to TRBJ1-1; D is undetermined. The CDR3 has 14 amino acids. With 2 bases removed from V and 0 bases from J, the gap between germline ends came to 7 bases. CDR1 MDHEN and CDR2 SYDVKM come from the germline V gene. As DNA, the CDR3 is TGTGCCAGCAGTTTAGGTGGAGTGAACACTGAAGCTTTCTTT. This gives the protein CASSLGGVNTEAFF.

This rearrangement joins TRBV18 to TRBJ1-2; D is possibly TRBD1 (5 bases). This CDR3 has 13 amino acids. Germline loops: CDR1 KGHSH, CDR2 LQKENI. Trimming removed 8 bases from V and 2 bases from J, with 12 bases in between. As DNA, the CDR3 is TGTGCCAGCGCCCTTGACAGAAACTATGGCTACACCTTC. Its protein product is CASALDRNYGYTF.

This clone was detected a few times. The chain couples TRBV11-2 to TRBJ1-1, with TRBD1 as a possible D gene (5 bases). The V gene lost 1 base and the J gene lost 10 bases, with 13 bases spanning the gap. This CDR3 is 13 amino acids long. Germline V CDR1 and CDR2: SGHAT, FQNNGV. CDR3 protein: CASSLVFGRGAFF. In nucleotides, the CDR3 is TGTGCCAGCAGCTTAGTCTTCGGAAGGGGAGCTTTCTTT.

The chain recombines TRBV20-1 with TRBJ2-7, with D hard to call. CDR1 and CDR2 (germline): DFQATT, SNEGSKA (reference sequence). The length of the CDR3 is 11 residues. V was clipped by 1 base and J by 3 bases, with 4 bases between them. CDR3 bases: TGCAGTGCTAGAGTATACTACGAGCAGTACTTC. The encoded protein is CSARVYYEQYF.

This clone was observed once. The chain couples TRBV4-3 to TRBJ1-5; 8 nucleotides match TRBD1. Germline values: CDR1 LGHNA, CDR2 YSLEER. The CDR3 length is 14 residues. Unmatched junction bases numbered 1, after V lost 4 bases and J lost 2 bases. The CDR3 DNA reads as TGCGCCAGCAGCCTGACAGGGGGCAATCAGCCCCAGCATTTT. Protein: CASSLTGGNQPQHF.

This clone was counted a few times. V usage is TRBV19 and J usage is TRBJ1-1; possible D gene TRBD1, 6 bases. V was shortened by 7 bases and J by 11 bases, with 14 bases between the two germline ends. The CDR3 sequence is 11 residues long. The germline CDR1 and CDR2 sequences are LNHDA and SQIVND (reference sequence). As DNA, the CDR3 is TGTGCCAGTACCCAGGGGATGCGGGCTTTCTTT. Translated, it gives CASTQGMRAFF.

This clone has just one count. The CDR3 nucleotides read TGTGCCAGCAGCCCGGGACTAGCGGGGAGCAATGAGCAGTTCTTC. Residues: CASSPGLAGSNEQFF. The V gene is TRBV11-3, the J gene TRBJ2-1, with TRBD2 matching over 13 bases. With V trimmed by 5 bases and J by 6 bases, 4 bases remained unmatched. The germline gives CDR1 SGHNT, CDR2 YENEEA. This CDR3 region has 15 residues.

The gene calls are TRBV9 and TRBJ2-7, with D perhaps matching TRBD1 (6 bases). This CDR3 is 12 amino acids long. Germline assignment: CDR1 SGDLS and CDR2 YYNGEE. V lost 0 bases and J lost 5, with 6 bases in between. As DNA, the CDR3 is TGTGCCAGCAGCGTAGACAGGGACGAGCAGTACTTC. Residues: CASSVDRDEQYF.

The chain couples TRBV30 to TRBJ2-3; 10 bases fit TRBD1. V trimming: 2 bases; J trimming: 2 bases; junction bases outside the gene matches: 13. The CDR3 is 18 amino acids. CDR1 and CDR2 from the germline V gene are GTSNPN and SVGIG (reference sequence). For the CDR3, the DNA is TGTGCCTGGAGTCGAGACAGGGGGCTCCCGGCCTACACAGATACGCAGTATTTT. Translated: CAWSRDRGLPAYTDTQYF. Using reference TRBV30 and TRBJ2-3 for the parts outside the CDR3, the full variable domain is SQTIHQWPATLVQPVGSPLSLECTVEGTSNPNLYWYRQAAGRGLQLLFYSVGIGQISSEVPQNLSASRPQDRQFILSSKKLLLSDSGFYLCAWSRDRGLPAYTDTQYFGPGTRLTVL.

V is TRBV4-1 and J is TRBJ2-1; a weak D match, TRBD1 (5 bases). Germline V gives CDR1 MGHRA, CDR2 YSYEKL. CDR3 length: 15 amino acids. Between the trimmed V and J ends, which lost 4 bases and 3 bases, there was a span of 13 bases. The CDR3 DNA sequence: TGCGCCAGCAGCCGCGGACCAGGGATCTACAATGAGCAGTTCTTC. Amino acids: CASSRGPGIYNEQFF.

V is TRBV30 and J is TRBJ1-5; D call uncertain. The CDR3 consists of 13 residues. Trimming stripped 1 base from V and 11 bases from J, with 15 bases between. Germline V CDR1 and CDR2: GTSNPN, SVGIG (reference sequence). The chain's CDR3 is CAWSGAYLSAQHF. CDR3 bases: TGTGCCTGGAGTGGGGCATACCTCTCGGCCCAGCATTTT.

The table lists this clone with a few counts. The chain is built from TRBV7-8 and TRBJ2-7; D gene uncertain. Germline V gene lookup returns CDR1 SGHVS and CDR2 FQNEAQ. This CDR3 has 13 residues. The CDR3: CSCKLEPAYEQYF. The CDR3 DNA sequence: TGTTCTTGCAAGCTGGAGCCGGCCTACGAGCAGTACTTC.

The rearrangement joins TRBV18 to TRBJ2-3, with 7 bases that match TRBD2. The ends lost 6 bases at V and 0 bases at J; junction bases unmatched: 9. The CDR3 runs to 16 residues. Germline CDR1 reads KGHSH; CDR2 reads LQKENI. In DNA, the CDR3 is TGTGCCAGCTCCCAGAGCCCAGCGGGGAGCACAGATACGCAGTATTTT. It specifies CASSQSPAGSTDTQYF.

V gene TRBV10-1 combines with J gene TRBJ2-4, with a weak D call TRBD1 (6 bases). The CDR3 length is 15 residues. The V gene's germline CDR1 is WNHNN and CDR2 SYGVQD (reference sequence). With 4 bases removed from V and 12 bases from J, the gap between germline ends came to 22 bases. The CDR3 nucleotides read TGCGCCAGCAGTGCGATCGGGACACCTGAAAGGTATCAGTACTTC. It is translated as CASSAIGTPERYQYF.